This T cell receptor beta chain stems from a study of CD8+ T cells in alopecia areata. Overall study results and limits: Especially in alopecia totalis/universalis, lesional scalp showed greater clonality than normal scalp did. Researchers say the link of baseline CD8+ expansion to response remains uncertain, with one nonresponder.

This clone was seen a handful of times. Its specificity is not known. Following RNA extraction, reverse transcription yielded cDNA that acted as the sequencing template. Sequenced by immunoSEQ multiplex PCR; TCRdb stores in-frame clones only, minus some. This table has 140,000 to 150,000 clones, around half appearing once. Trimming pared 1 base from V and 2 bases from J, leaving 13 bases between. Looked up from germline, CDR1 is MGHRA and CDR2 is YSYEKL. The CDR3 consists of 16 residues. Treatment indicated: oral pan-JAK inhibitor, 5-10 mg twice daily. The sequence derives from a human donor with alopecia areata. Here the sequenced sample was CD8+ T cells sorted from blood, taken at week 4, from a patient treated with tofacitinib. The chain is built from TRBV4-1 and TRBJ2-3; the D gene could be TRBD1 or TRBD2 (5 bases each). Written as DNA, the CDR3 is TGCGCCAGCAGCCAAGTCTCCGGGGCCATCACAGATACGCAGTATTTT. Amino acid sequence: CASSQVSGAITDTQYF.